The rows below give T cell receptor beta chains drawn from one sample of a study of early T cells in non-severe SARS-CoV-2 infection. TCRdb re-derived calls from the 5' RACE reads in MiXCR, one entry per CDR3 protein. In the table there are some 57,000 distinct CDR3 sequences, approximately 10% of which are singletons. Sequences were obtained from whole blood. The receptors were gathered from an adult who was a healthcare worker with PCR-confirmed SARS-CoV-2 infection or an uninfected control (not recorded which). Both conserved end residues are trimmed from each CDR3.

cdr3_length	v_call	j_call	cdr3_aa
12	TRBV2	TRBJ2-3	ASKEQRGGDTQY
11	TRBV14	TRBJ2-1	ASNSGTPGEQF
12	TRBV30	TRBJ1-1	ACNTGTGRTEAF
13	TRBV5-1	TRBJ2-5	ASSLENRREETQY
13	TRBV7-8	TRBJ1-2	ASSQAGTGVVGYT
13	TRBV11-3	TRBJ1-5	ASSLILLLYQPQH
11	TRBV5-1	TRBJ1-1	ASREVIYAEAF
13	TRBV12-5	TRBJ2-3	ASDELADHTDTQY
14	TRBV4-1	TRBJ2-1	ASSQRRTSGGYEQF
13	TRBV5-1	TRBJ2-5	ASSPGTTQQETQY
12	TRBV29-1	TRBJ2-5	SVGGPFGQETQY
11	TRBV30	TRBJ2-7	AWSVHTGYEQY
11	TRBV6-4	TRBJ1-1	ASSAARGTEAF
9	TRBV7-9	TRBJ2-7	ASSPGYEQY
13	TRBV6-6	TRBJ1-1	ASSYSGTPNTEAF
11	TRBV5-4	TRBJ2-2	ASSLDNTGELF